The 3 T cell receptor beta chains below were found in one sample sequenced in a study of blood T cell repertoires in COVID-19. Only in-frame clones appear in the TCRdb table, and some are missing; sequencing was by immunoSEQ multiplex PCR. The sample holds more than 300,000 clones, around 87% seen once. Input material: peripheral blood. These receptors all come from a woman between 50 and 59 years old with COVID-19, enrolled during active disease.

This chain connects TRBV18 to TRBJ2-1; 7 bases match TRBD2. The CDR3 is made up of 14 amino acids. The germline gives CDR1 KGHSH, CDR2 LQKENI. V was pared by 3 bases and J by 5 bases, with 4 bases of the junction left unmatched. CDR3 sequence (DNA): TGTGCCAGCTCACCCGAGCGGGATCACAATGAGCAGTTCTTC. This gives the protein CASSPERDHNEQFF.

The chain uses TRBV10-3 and TRBJ1-2, with TRBD1 identical over 7 bases. CDR1 and CDR2 (germline): ENHRY, SYGVKD. Trimming at V came to 6 bases and at J to 8 bases, leaving 6 bases not matched to a gene. The CDR3 consists of 12 residues. CDR3 DNA sequence: TGTGCCATCAGCTTTGACAGGGTGGGCTACACCTTC. This gives the protein CAISFDRVGYTF.

A word on this clone: At one end the junction does not follow the germline gene, possibly because of a read error. The chain couples TRBV7-7 to TRBJ2-1; 10 bases map to TRBD2. Germline-derived CDR1 and CDR2 are SSHAT and FNYEAQ (reference sequence). This CDR3 is 15 amino acids long. The CDR3 sequence is CASSQTSGLYNEQFF. The CDR3 nucleotides read TGTGCTAGCAGCCAGACTAGCGGGTTATACAATGAGCAGTTCTTC.